What follows are 2 T cell receptor beta chains derived from one specimen sequenced in a study of long-term antiretroviral therapy in people with HIV. The run of the v3.0 immunoSEQ assay was at survey level. Here immunoSEQ multiplex PCR was the method, and the copy in TCRdb shows in-frame clones only, minus some. The sample yields 20,000 to 25,000 clones, under 85% seen once. The material was unsorted PBMCs, obtained 1.1 years before starting antiretroviral therapy. These TCRs come from a middle-aged woman with HIV.

This clone was counted a few times. The genes are TRBV19 and TRBJ1-2; a weak D match, TRBD1 (6 bases). The V gene lost 7 bases and the J gene lost 7 bases, with 19 bases spanning the gap. Germline V lookup: CDR1 LNHDA, CDR2 SQIVND (reference sequence). The CDR3 contains 14 residues. The CDR3 loop reads CASTRDRFVAGYTF. CDR3 DNA sequence: TGTGCCAGTACCCGTGACAGGTTCGTAGCTGGCTACACCTTC.

The chain employs TRBV21-1 and TRBJ2-3; the table gives TRBD1 as D, unverified against the DNA. TRBV21-1 constitutes a pseudogene. The CDR3 has 14 residues. In DNA form, the CDR3 reads TGTGCCAGCAGTCCAGGGTGTGGGACAGATACGCAGTATTTT. Translating it yields CASSPGCGTDTQYF.